A single sample gave rise to the 28 T cell receptor beta chains below, sequenced in a study of chemoradiotherapy in HPV16-positive cancers. Clones were sequenced by immunoSEQ multiplex PCR, and TCRdb holds only the in-frame ones, with some missing. The sample records about 32,000 clones, more than 70% being singletons. The input for sequencing was blood, taken from a patient who underwent chemoradiotherapy. These receptors were obtained from a human donor with HPV-associated anogenital cancer.

This sequence joins TRBV6-5 and TRBJ1-2; weak D call: TRBD1 (6 bases). CDR3 size: 13 residues. Germline loops: CDR1 MNHEY, CDR2 SVGAGI. Trimming stripped 2 bases from V and 7 bases from J, with 11 bases between. The CDR3 DNA is TGTGCCAGCAGTTACGGAGGGGGGGGTGGCTACACCTTC. It codes for CASSYGGGGGYTF.

J is TRBJ1-5 and V is TRBV7-9, with no clear D. Germline assignment: CDR1 SEHNR and CDR2 FQNEAQ (reference sequence). Trimming took 1 base from V and 7 from J, leaving 5 bases between them. The CDR3 is made up of 12 amino acids. The CDR3 here is CASSLDPQPQHF. The DNA for the CDR3 is TGTGCCAGCAGCTTAGATCCGCAGCCCCAGCATTTT.

This clone occurred a few times. The rearrangement uses TRBV30 and TRBJ2-2; 10 positions agree with TRBD2. Germline CDR1 and CDR2: GTSNPN and SVGIG (reference sequence). The CDR3 covers 15 residues. V dropped 1 base and J dropped 7; count of bases not matched to a gene: 6. The CDR3 loop reads CAWSGGTSAGGELFF. CDR3 DNA: TGTGCCTGGAGTGGCGGGACTAGCGCGGGCGGGGAGCTGTTTTTT. Complete variable domain (other parts from reference TRBV30 and TRBJ2-2): SQTIHQWPATLVQPVGSPLSLECTVEGTSNPNLYWYRQAAGRGLQLLFYSVGIGQISSEVPQNLSASRPQDRQFILSSKKLLLSDSGFYLCAWSGGTSAGGELFFGEGSRLTVL.

The V call is TRBV4-2, the J call TRBJ2-2, with TRBD2 matching over 11 bases. The V and J ends lost 0 bases and 7 bases, in that order; junction bases with no gene match: 13. From germline, CDR1 is LGHNA and CDR2 YNFKEQ. CDR3 size: 19 residues. The CDR3 nucleotides are TGTGCCAGCAGCCAAGACAACCTAGCGGGAGGAATGGATAGCGGGGAGCTGTTTTTT. This codes for CASSQDNLAGGMDSGELFF.

On this clone: Because the CDR3 is missing its conserved closing phenylalanine or tryptophan, this is likely a read error. The DNA is left out, because the CDR3 cannot be placed on it with certainty; the CDR3 is given as TCRdb lists it. The J gene is TRBJ1-2, the V gene TRBV7-3. The V gene's germline CDR1 is SGHTA and CDR2 FQGTGA. With termini counted, the CDR3 has 9 amino acids. The CDR3 loop reads CASSLSGVI.

The rearrangement links TRBV18 to TRBJ2-2, with D maybe TRBD2 (5 bases). This CDR3 region has 13 residues. V was shortened by 6 bases and J by 4 bases, with 9 bases between the two germline ends. CDR1 is KGHSH, CDR2 LQKENI, per germline. The DNA for the CDR3 is TGTGCCAGCTCGGCGACTACCACCGGGGAGCTGTTTTTT. Protein: CASSATTTGELFF. The variable domain in full, with the rest retrieved from reference TRBV18 and TRBJ2-2, is NAGVMQNPRHLVRRRGQEARLRCSPMKGHSHVYWYRQLPEEGLKFMVYLQKENIIDESGMPKERFSAEFPKEGPSILRIQQVVRGDSAAYFCASSATTTGELFFGEGSRLTVL.

This clone was observed a single time. The chain couples TRBV6-6 to TRBJ2-6; 7 nucleotides agree with TRBD2. This CDR3 region has 16 residues. Germline CDR1 and CDR2: MNHNY and SVGAGI (reference sequence). The V gene end was trimmed by 2 bases and the J gene end by 0 bases; junction bases not matched to a gene: 1. This CDR3 reads CASSYPGGSGANVLTF. The CDR3 nucleotides read TGTGCCAGCAGTTACCCGGGGGGCTCTGGGGCCAACGTCCTGACTTTC.

Worth noting for this clone: Other nucleotide sequences in the sample specify the same CDR3. This chain links TRBV29-1 with TRBJ2-3; D unresolved. CDR1 and CDR2 from the germline V gene are SQVTM and ANQGSEA. V was pared by 4 bases and J by 1 base, with 6 bases between. The CDR3 consists of 12 residues. The CDR3 DNA reads TGCAGCGTTGTGGACGGCACAGATACGCAGTATTTT. Its translation is CSVVDGTDTQYF.

The J gene is TRBJ2-3, the V gene TRBV5-4, with 7 bases matching TRBD1. This CDR3 contains 15 residues. Losses at the gene ends were 4 bases for V and 2 bases for J; bases not matched to a gene: 7. Germline V gene sequence: CDR1 SGHNT, CDR2 YYREEE (reference sequence). CDR3 sequence reads: CASSPVDRVTDTQYF. CDR3 DNA: TGTGCCAGCAGCCCGGTCGACAGGGTCACAGATACGCAGTATTTT.

V is TRBV27 and J is TRBJ2-5; 11 bases fit TRBD1. The CDR3 sequence is 18 residues long. In germline, CDR1 is MNHEY, CDR2 SMNVEV (reference sequence). The junction had 13 bases not matched to a gene; V was cut back by 5 bases and J by 2 bases. CDR3 region: CASSLPPRDRGIQETQYF. In DNA form, the CDR3 reads TGTGCCAGCAGTCTCCCCCCCCGGGACAGGGGGATTCAAGAGACCCAGTACTTC.

The chain employs TRBV7-2 and TRBJ2-1; 14 nucleotides agree with TRBD2. This CDR3 spans 17 amino acids. Germline V gene sequence: CDR1 SGHTA, CDR2 FQGNSA. J lost 10 bases, V lost 3 bases, and 11 bases had no gene match. The CDR3: CASSLGVRGLAGVEQFF. Written as DNA, the CDR3 is TGTGCCAGCAGCTTGGGGGTAAGGGGACTAGCGGGAGTAGAGCAGTTCTTC.

Details on this clone: Other DNA sequences in this sample translate to the same CDR3. The J gene is TRBJ2-3, the V gene TRBV9, with 10 bases aligning to TRBD2. V shed 0 bases, J shed 1 base, and the junction held 2 bases outside the gene matches. This CDR3 contains 16 residues. The germline V gene has CDR1 SGDLS and CDR2 YYNGEE. CDR3 DNA: TGTGCCAGCAGCGTAGGGCTAGCGGGGGGCACAGATACGCAGTATTTT. Its translation is CASSVGLAGGTDTQYF.

This chain joins TRBV9 and TRBJ1-4; D is unclear. Germline V gene data show CDR1 as SGDLS and CDR2 as YYNGEE. V lost 1 base to trimming and J lost 5 bases, with 12 bases between them. The CDR3 is 15 residues long. The CDR3 region has the DNA TGTGCCAGCAGCGTAAGTGGGAGAGCAAATGAAAAACTGTTTTTT. Its protein is CASSVSGRANEKLFF.

The chain couples TRBV4-1 to TRBJ1-2, with D hard to call. There are 12 residues in the CDR3. V was clipped by 6 bases and J by 2 bases, with 7 bases between them. CDR1 MGHRA and CDR2 YSYEKL come from the germline V gene. The CDR3 DNA follows: TGCGCCAGCAGTGGCAGAAACTATGGCTACACCTTC. As protein: CASSGRNYGYTF.

This rearrangement joins TRBV4-1 to TRBJ1-1, with TRBD1 matching over 11 bases. Per the germline V gene, CDR1 is MGHRA and CDR2 is YSYEKL. After removal of 2 bases from V and 6 bases from J, the junction contained 8 bases not matched to a gene. There are 16 residues in the CDR3. The CDR3, as DNA: TGCGCCAGCAGCCAACATCCGGGACAGGGGGTCCCTGAAGCTTTCTTT. This encodes CASSQHPGQGVPEAFF.

The V gene is TRBV4-1, the J gene TRBJ2-1; D is unclear. There are 11 residues in the CDR3. CDR1 and CDR2 (germline): MGHRA, YSYEKL. The ends were cut back, 8 bases at V and 9 bases at J, with 11 bases in the middle. CDR3 nucleotides: TGCGCCAGCCTTGAAGCCGGTGAGCAGTTCTTC. It translates to CASLEAGEQFF.

This chain joins TRBV7-6 and TRBJ1-5, with D possibly matching TRBD1 (5 bases). The CDR3 has 16 amino acids. With 2 bases removed from V and 0 bases from J, the gap between germline ends came to 11 bases. The germline V gene encodes CDR1 SGHVS and CDR2 FNYEAQ. The CDR3 nucleotides are TGTGCCAGCAGCTTACGGGGGGGAAATAGCAATCAGCCCCAGCATTTT. It encodes CASSLRGGNSNQPQHF.

CDR3 coding DNA: TGTGCCAGCAGTCGAGGGACAGGAGGGGCTGAAGCTTTCTTT. Amino acid sequence: CASSRGTGGAEAFF. This chain links TRBV5-6 with TRBJ1-1; 8 bases line up with TRBD1. The CDR3 has 14 residues. Germline V gene data show CDR1 as SGHDT and CDR2 as YYEEEE. The junction had 9 bases not matched to a gene; V was cut back by 5 bases and J by 6 bases.

The rearrangement joins TRBV2 to TRBJ1-5; D is perhaps TRBD1 (6 bases). The CDR3 is 15 amino acids. The V end lost 3 bases, the J end lost 4 bases, and 13 bases lay between the germline ends. Germline lookup yields CDR1 SNHLY and CDR2 FYNNEI. CDR3 residues: CASSETGAPNQPQHF. The DNA of the CDR3 is TGTGCCAGCAGTGAGACGGGGGCGCCTAATCAGCCCCAGCATTTT.

The chain carries TRBV6-5 and TRBJ1-2; no clear D gene. Germline values: CDR1 MNHEY, CDR2 SVGAGI. V was trimmed by 2 bases and J by 3 bases, leaving 16 bases between them. The CDR3 covers 16 residues. The CDR3 here is CASSYIPIQTHYGYTF. The CDR3 DNA reads as TGTGCCAGCAGTTACATACCCATACAAACACACTATGGCTACACCTTC.

This chain joins TRBV6-5 and TRBJ1-2, with 7 nucleotides matching TRBD1. V lost 6 bases, J lost 0 bases, and 7 bases stayed unmatched. CDR1 is MNHEY and CDR2 is SVGAGI in the germline V gene. The CDR3 runs to 15 residues. CDR3 in DNA: TGTGCCAGCAGGACCACAGGGGTTGCTAACTATGGCTACACCTTC. Translated, it gives CASRTTGVANYGYTF.

The gene calls are TRBV19 and TRBJ1-3; no clear D. Deletions cut 3 bases from V and 0 bases from J, with 6 bases between. CDR1 is LNHDA and CDR2 is SQIVND in the germline V gene (reference sequence). This CDR3 comprises 14 residues. The CDR3 sequence is CASSIGVSGNTIYF. Written as DNA, the CDR3 is TGTGCCAGTAGTATCGGAGTCTCTGGAAACACCATATATTTT.

The chain uses TRBV27 and TRBJ2-7, with a weak D call TRBD2 (7 bases). The germline V gene encodes CDR1 MNHEY and CDR2 SMNVEV (reference sequence). V shed 4 bases and J shed 6 bases, with 13 bases lying between them. The CDR3 totals 13 residues. As DNA, the CDR3 is TGTGCCAGCAGTTGGGCGGGGGCCTCCGAGCAGTACTTC. Encoded protein: CASSWAGASEQYF.

V is TRBV9 and J is TRBJ1-2, with a possible D match to TRBD1 (5 bases). Germline CDR1 reads SGDLS; CDR2 reads YYNGEE. The CDR3 totals 14 residues. The V and J ends lost 0 bases and 4 bases respectively, with 10 bases between them. CDR3 nucleotide sequence: TGTGCCAGCAGCGTAGAACGGGGGAGCTATGGCTACACCTTC. Residues: CASSVERGSYGYTF.

The V gene is TRBV9, the J gene TRBJ1-6; 12 nucleotides agree with TRBD1. Germline-derived CDR1 and CDR2 are SGDLS and YYNGEE. The CDR3 is 15 amino acids. Germline trimming cut 5 bases from V and 7 bases from J; bases unmatched to any gene: 4. The CDR3 DNA is TGTGCCAGCAGGGGGACAGGGGGCGAGAATTCACCCCTCCACTTT. Translating gives CASRGTGGENSPLHF.

The chain couples TRBV7-8 to TRBJ2-7, with TRBD1 identical over 7 bases. CDR1 is SGHVS and CDR2 is FQNEAQ in the germline V gene. The CDR3 contains 14 residues. The V and J ends lost 6 bases and 6 bases, in that order; junction bases with no gene match: 11. CDR3 DNA sequence: TGTGCCAGCAGTCCCTCGGCCAGGGGGTTCGAGCAGTACTTC. This translates into CASSPSARGFEQYF.

The chain employs TRBV14 and TRBJ2-3; 16 bases are shared with TRBD2. The CDR3 is 20 amino acids. The germline V gene encodes CDR1 SGHDN and CDR2 FVKESK. Losses at the gene ends were 4 bases for V and 6 bases for J; bases not matched to a gene: 16. CDR3 sequence: CASSRRPPGLAGGAGDTQYF. For the CDR3, the DNA is TGTGCCAGCAGCCGGCGACCACCGGGACTAGCGGGGGGGGCAGGGGATACGCAGTATTTT.

The chain combines TRBV5-1 with TRBJ1-2, with TRBD1 matching 7 bases. Per the germline V gene, CDR1 is SGHRS and CDR2 is YFSETQ. V dropped 0 bases and J dropped 4; count of bases not matched to a gene: 3. The CDR3 length is 14 residues. CDR3 bases: TGCGCCAGCAGCTTGGGACAGGGTGCCTATGGCTACACCTTC. Translation gives CASSLGQGAYGYTF. The variable domain in full, with the rest retrieved from reference TRBV5-1 and TRBJ1-2, is KAGVTQTPRYLIKTRGQQVTLSCSPISGHRSVSWYQQTPGQGLQFLFEYFSETQRNKGNFPGRFSGRQFSNSRSEMNVSTLELGDSALYLCASSLGQGAYGYTFGSGTRLTVV.